The present TCR beta chain was sequenced within a study of T cell repertoires in ileal Crohn's disease. Germline V gives CDR1 MNHEY, CDR2 SMNVEV (reference sequence). V lost 0 bases and J 1 base, leaving 12 bases between the germline ends. The CDR3 runs 16 residues. This clone came up a few times. What it binds is unknown. Whole-study results and caveats: All patients with clonality above 26.8% had endoscopic recurrence. Clonal expansions were more frequent in active smokers than non-smokers at surgery.

Each sample's TCRB immunosequencing used five hundred nanograms of biopsy DNA. Libraries were prepared by immunoSEQ multiplex PCR; TCRdb keeps only in-frame clonotypes and omits some of them. Seen here are roughly 15,000 clones, roughly 80% observed once, and the top ten hold 4.2%. The material sequenced was ileal tissue. The receptor was derived from an adult with Crohn's disease. The chain combines TRBV27 with TRBJ2-5, with D possibly matching TRBD1 (6 bases). The CDR3 sequence: CASSLSGQQPQETQYF. As DNA, the CDR3 is TGTGCCAGCAGTTTATCCGGACAGCAACCCCAAGAGACCCAGTACTTC.